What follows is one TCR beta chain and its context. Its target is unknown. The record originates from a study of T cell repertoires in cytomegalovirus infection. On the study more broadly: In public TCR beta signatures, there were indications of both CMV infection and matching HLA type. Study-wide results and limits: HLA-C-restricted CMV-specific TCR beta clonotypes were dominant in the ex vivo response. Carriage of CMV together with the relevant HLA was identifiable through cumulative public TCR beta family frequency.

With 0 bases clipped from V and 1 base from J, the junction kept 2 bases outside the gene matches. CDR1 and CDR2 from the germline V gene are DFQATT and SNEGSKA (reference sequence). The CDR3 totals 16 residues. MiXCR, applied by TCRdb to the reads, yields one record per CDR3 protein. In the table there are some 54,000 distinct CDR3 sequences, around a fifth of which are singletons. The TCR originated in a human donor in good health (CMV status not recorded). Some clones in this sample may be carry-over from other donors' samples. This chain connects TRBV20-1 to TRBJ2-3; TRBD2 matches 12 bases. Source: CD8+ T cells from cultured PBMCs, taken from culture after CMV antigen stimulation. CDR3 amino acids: CSARDGTSGRTDTQYF. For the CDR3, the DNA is TGCAGTGCTAGAGATGGGACTAGCGGGCGCACAGATACGCAGTATTTT.